This T cell receptor beta chain was recovered during a study of blood T cell repertoires in COVID-19. Per the original data handling: Amplification from reference gene primers served as the basis for estimated nucleated cell counts. Data came from immunoSEQ multiplex PCR; TCRdb stores just in-frame clones and leaves some out. V, J and clone size are those of that table, while D and trimming were read from the DNA. The data contain more than 150,000 clones, around four fifths of them singletons. This CDR3 spans 15 amino acids. Trimming at V came to 1 base and at J to 6 bases, leaving 5 bases not matched to a gene. Germline V gene sequence: CDR1 SGHNT, CDR2 YYREEE (reference sequence). The cohort comprised adults aged 18 to 89 years residing in under 30 US areas. Participants were placed into cohorts based on the clinical history they reported.

Source material: PBMCs or T cells enriched from blood (not recorded which). This TCR was recovered from a man between 40 and 49 years old who had recovered from COVID-19. The V call is TRBV5-4, the J call TRBJ2-1, with 9 bases matching TRBD2. CDR3 sequence: CASSLSLAGANEQFF. The CDR3, as DNA: TGTGCCAGCAGCTTGTCACTAGCGGGCGCCAATGAGCAGTTCTTC.